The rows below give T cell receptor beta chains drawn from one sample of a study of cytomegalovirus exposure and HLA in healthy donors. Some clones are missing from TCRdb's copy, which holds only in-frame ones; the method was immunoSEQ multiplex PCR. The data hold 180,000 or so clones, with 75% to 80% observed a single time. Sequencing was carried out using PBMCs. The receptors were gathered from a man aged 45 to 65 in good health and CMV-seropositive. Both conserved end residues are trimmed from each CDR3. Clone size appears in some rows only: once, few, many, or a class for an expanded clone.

cdr3_aa: ASSQDETGMMAYEQY
v_call: TRBV4-1
j_call: TRBJ2-7
clone_size: -

cdr3_aa: ASSEIDRVEAF
v_call: TRBV6-4
j_call: TRBJ1-1
clone_size: -

cdr3_aa: ASSRDSLETQY
v_call: TRBV2
j_call: TRBJ2-5
clone_size: once

cdr3_aa: ASSLGGTSGSETQY
v_call: TRBV5-1
j_call: TRBJ2-5
clone_size: -

cdr3_aa: ASSEAHGGYEKLF
v_call: TRBV6-1
j_call: TRBJ1-4
clone_size: -

cdr3_aa: AISASGKSNSPLH
v_call: TRBV10-3
j_call: TRBJ1-6
clone_size: -

cdr3_aa: ASSFLGQGSEQY
v_call: TRBV7-3
j_call: TRBJ2-7
clone_size: -

cdr3_aa: ASNGRDANYEQY
v_call: TRBV2
j_call: TRBJ2-7
clone_size: few

cdr3_aa: ASSIAVSSYNEQF
v_call: TRBV7-2
j_call: TRBJ2-1
clone_size: few

cdr3_aa: AISETGTGGSGYT
v_call: TRBV10-3
j_call: TRBJ1-2
clone_size: -

cdr3_aa: ASSPPTVTDTQY
v_call: TRBV7-2
j_call: TRBJ2-3
clone_size: -

cdr3_aa: ASSFIGTVHQPQH
v_call: TRBV28
j_call: TRBJ1-5
clone_size: -

cdr3_aa: ASTTPGTGGYGYT
v_call: TRBV28
j_call: TRBJ1-2
clone_size: -

cdr3_aa: ASSPLDTLKQVNTEAF
v_call: TRBV18
j_call: TRBJ1-1
clone_size: -

cdr3_aa: ASRGGDDGYGMGHYEQY
v_call: TRBV6-7
j_call: TRBJ2-7
clone_size: -

cdr3_aa: ASSLAGEKVQGYT
v_call: TRBV27
j_call: TRBJ1-2
clone_size: few

cdr3_aa: ASSERRGLAYEQY
v_call: TRBV2
j_call: TRBJ2-7
clone_size: once

cdr3_aa: ASSLDRGIKPEAF
v_call: TRBV5-1
j_call: TRBJ1-1
clone_size: -

cdr3_aa: ASSLAGGRDTEAF
v_call: TRBV5-8
j_call: TRBJ1-1
clone_size: -

cdr3_aa: ASSQDQRGYEQY
v_call: TRBV4-1
j_call: TRBJ2-7
clone_size: -

cdr3_aa: ASSSSGGQNTGELF
v_call: TRBV6-4
j_call: TRBJ2-2
clone_size: -

cdr3_aa: ASSLGVAQSYEQY
v_call: TRBV7-6
j_call: TRBJ2-7
clone_size: -

cdr3_aa: ASSAETGGSNQPQH
v_call: TRBV7-6
j_call: TRBJ1-5
clone_size: -

cdr3_aa: ASPTSAALSGANVLT
v_call: TRBV18
j_call: TRBJ2-6
clone_size: -

cdr3_aa: ASTTELYGYT
v_call: TRBV2
j_call: TRBJ1-2
clone_size: -

cdr3_aa: ASSFTSSWAGELF
v_call: TRBV11-2
j_call: TRBJ2-2
clone_size: -

cdr3_aa: ASSYDRGRNEQF
v_call: TRBV6-5
j_call: TRBJ2-1
clone_size: -

cdr3_aa: ASSSLTSGIKSSYNEQF
v_call: TRBV7-9
j_call: TRBJ2-1
clone_size: few

cdr3_aa: ASSFQEVSYNEQF
v_call: TRBV5-1
j_call: TRBJ2-1
clone_size: -

cdr3_aa: ASSHTSGGYYEQY
v_call: TRBV27
j_call: TRBJ2-7
clone_size: -

cdr3_aa: ASSPNGGDTQY
v_call: TRBV7-3
j_call: TRBJ2-3
clone_size: -

cdr3_aa: ASRSGGWDTDTQY
v_call: TRBV28
j_call: TRBJ2-3
clone_size: -

cdr3_aa: ASSLRTGVTDTQY
v_call: TRBV5-1
j_call: TRBJ2-3
clone_size: -

cdr3_aa: ASSPAGQGNTGELF
v_call: TRBV7-2
j_call: TRBJ2-2
clone_size: -

cdr3_aa: ASSPGSGGTYNEQF
v_call: TRBV28
j_call: TRBJ2-1
clone_size: -

cdr3_aa: ASSKSRGGDTEAF
v_call: TRBV19
j_call: TRBJ1-1
clone_size: -

cdr3_aa: ASSDFVSGNTIY
v_call: TRBV5-4
j_call: TRBJ1-3
clone_size: few

cdr3_aa: ASSEATQPHEQY
v_call: TRBV2
j_call: TRBJ2-7
clone_size: -

cdr3_aa: ASGGDPASGGYT
v_call: TRBV10-2
j_call: TRBJ1-2
clone_size: -

cdr3_aa: ACRESYGYT
v_call: TRBV30
j_call: TRBJ1-2
clone_size: once

cdr3_aa: ASSSGGTWETQY
v_call: TRBV7-2
j_call: TRBJ2-5
clone_size: -

cdr3_aa: ASSLGQGHQPQH
v_call: TRBV28
j_call: TRBJ1-5
clone_size: -

cdr3_aa: ASSAGQGGTYEQY
v_call: TRBV19
j_call: TRBJ2-7
clone_size: -

cdr3_aa: ASSSTGSDNEKLF
v_call: TRBV5-1
j_call: TRBJ1-4
clone_size: -

cdr3_aa: ASSGGFSTDTQY
v_call: TRBV9
j_call: TRBJ2-3
clone_size: -

cdr3_aa: ASSLVWTSVSNEQF
v_call: TRBV28
j_call: TRBJ2-1
clone_size: -

cdr3_aa: ASSQDAAGGPDTQY
v_call: TRBV4-3
j_call: TRBJ2-3
clone_size: -

cdr3_aa: ATGQGLGETQY
v_call: TRBV7-9
j_call: TRBJ2-5
clone_size: -

cdr3_aa: AWGQGVGDTQY
v_call: TRBV30
j_call: TRBJ2-3
clone_size: -

cdr3_aa: ASNPTSGGFTGELF
v_call: TRBV27
j_call: TRBJ2-2
clone_size: -

cdr3_aa: SVKTGSNEKLF
v_call: TRBV29-1
j_call: TRBJ1-4
clone_size: -

cdr3_aa: ASTGSDPPEAF
v_call: TRBV2
j_call: TRBJ1-1
clone_size: -

cdr3_aa: ASSLRVRAGNFYNEQF
v_call: TRBV27
j_call: TRBJ2-1
clone_size: -

cdr3_aa: ASSSRGGSGQPQH
v_call: TRBV7-9
j_call: TRBJ1-5
clone_size: -

cdr3_aa: ASSLDGRVVSFTDTQY
v_call: TRBV5-1
j_call: TRBJ2-3
clone_size: few

cdr3_aa: ASSPPGQGGKTQY
v_call: TRBV11-2
j_call: TRBJ2-5
clone_size: -

cdr3_aa: ASSLVGGAAGNTIY
v_call: TRBV6-5
j_call: TRBJ1-3
clone_size: -

cdr3_aa: ASSSPGQGTRGELF
v_call: TRBV5-1
j_call: TRBJ2-2
clone_size: few

cdr3_aa: ATSPTGGHGELF
v_call: TRBV15
j_call: TRBJ2-2
clone_size: -